This T cell receptor (beta chain) was recorded in a study of blood T cell repertoires in COVID-19. Using immunoSEQ multiplex PCR, the repertoire was profiled, and TCRdb retains in-frame clones only, with some absent. The sample lists about 200,000 clones; roughly 80% were seen once. V lost 0 bases to trimming and J lost 4 bases; unmatched junction nucleotides: 4. This CDR3 is built from 16 residues. Germline V gene data show CDR1 as KGHSH and CDR2 as LQKENI. The V call is TRBV18, the J call TRBJ1-5; TRBD1 agrees at 9 bases. Specimen: peripheral blood. This TCR was sampled from a human donor in a cohort sampled during active COVID-19. The CDR3 loop reads CASSPPGTGTNQPQHF. CDR3 sequence (DNA): TGTGCCAGCTCACCACCAGGGACAGGGACTAATCAGCCCCAGCATTTT.